This TCR beta chain was obtained from a study of preoperative IRX-2 immunotherapy in early breast cancer (dated by TCRdb to about 2019). Library prep was done by the immunoSEQ multiplex PCR assay. TCRdb holds this immuneACCESS table with in-frame rearrangements only. Some clones are missing; in checked studies, unresolved V genes explain under half, and the rest has no known cause. The sample table contains over 55,000 clones; only one count was recorded for approximately 94% of them. Together, the top ten hold around 1.7% of the sample. Relative to germline, V is 4 bases shorter and J is 8 bases shorter, with 20 bases between their ends. The germline V gene gives CDR1 as SGHTA and CDR2 as FQGNSA. Including the terminal cysteine and phenylalanine, the CDR3 comprises 15 residues. CDR3 DNA only is kept here, 45 bases in frame from base 1. The treatment or condition label for this specimen denotes: preoperative locoregional IRX-2 cytokine immunotherapy. The samples were obtained from a phase Ib study that tested preoperative, locoregional IRX-2 cytokine immunotherapy meant to prime immune responses. Patients with early-stage breast cancer who were given IRX-2 before surgery served as donors.

A word on this clone: Its target antigen remains unknown. Per-base quality was not reported, and no clone a single base away is much larger than it.

Sample acquisition took place from a patient treated with IRX-2 immunotherapy. This TCR was sampled from a human donor with breast cancer. The chain is assembled from TRBV7-2 and TRBJ1-2; TRBD1 could be the D gene, as 6 bases match. The DNA sequence is as follows: TGTGCCAGCAGCTCCCCAGGGGATCGTTTCCGAGGCTACACCTTC. It translates as CASSSPGDRFRGYTF.